This TCR beta chain came from a study of response to subunit inactivated influenza vaccine. TCRdb re-derived calls from the RT-PCR reads in MiXCR, one entry per CDR3 protein. This sample has fewer than 700,000 distinct CDR3 sequences, with approximately 12% found just once. In the case of this clonotype: The target antigen is unknown.

Study-wide points: The authors put forward the suggestion that each seasonal influenza vaccination may bring in only a limited number of new T cells.

This clonotype originated in a man between 45 and 60 years old who received an inactivated influenza vaccine. The source was PBMCs from blood, collected roughly 46 days after vaccination.

The CDR3 nucleotides are TGTGCCAGCAGCCTGACTGCTAGCTCCTACGAGCAGTACTTC. This gives the protein CASSLTASSYEQYF. The rearrangement joins TRBV28 to TRBJ2-7, with D hard to call. Germline V CDR1 and CDR2: MDHEN, SYDVKM. V lost 6 bases and J 0 bases, leaving 12 bases between the germline ends. The length of the CDR3 is 14 residues.